A single sample gave rise to the 30 T cell receptor beta chains below, sequenced in a study of tumor-infiltrating lymphocytes in primary liver carcinoma. Without any cell sorting, roughly 20-32 mg of bulk tissue yielded co-extracted RNA and DNA. A constant-region primer served to make TCR beta cDNA from roughly 460 ng total RNA. Libraries for TCR beta were built through three nested multiplex PCR rounds, which together made up a slightly modified ARM-PCR procedure. Running roughly 10 cycles apiece, the first two PCR rounds relied on TRBV1-TRBV30 forward primers together with a C-beta reverse primer. In TCRdb, the multiplex PCR reads were re-called with MiXCR into one record per CDR3 protein. The profile shows 90,000 to 150,000 distinct CDR3 sequences, about 68% of them singletons. The sample comprised liver tumor tissue from sampling region 1. Subset noted: tumor region T1, superior pole. The receptors here all came from a woman in her sixties or seventies with primary liver carcinoma and hepatitis B virus infection.

This clonotype was found many times. V usage is TRBV6-6 and J usage is TRBJ2-6, with TRBD1 identical over 7 bases. V shed 7 bases and J 1 base; nucleotides not matched to a gene: 10. The CDR3 length is 17 residues. Germline lookup yields CDR1 MNHNY and CDR2 SVGAGI (reference sequence). The CDR3 bases are TGTGCCAGCACGCTTGGGGCAGGGGGATCTGGGGCCAACGTCCTGACTTTC. It is translated as CASTLGAGGSGANVLTF.

In this sample, this clonotype turned up a few times. The rearrangement links TRBV2 to TRBJ1-1, with no clear D. The V and J ends lost 6 bases and 6 bases respectively, with 8 bases between them. The CDR3 loop spans 11 amino acids. The V gene's germline CDR1 is SNHLY and CDR2 FYNNEI. CDR3 residues: CASSVTSEAFF. DNA of the CDR3: TGTGCCAGCAGCGTGACTTCTGAAGCTTTCTTT.

This chain connects TRBV5-5 to TRBJ2-1; maybe TRBD2 (5 bases). Germline loops: CDR1 SGHKS, CDR2 YYEKEE (reference sequence). V was trimmed by 4 bases and J by 0 bases, leaving 5 bases between them. CDR3 length equals 13 residues. The CDR3, as DNA: TGTGCCAGCAGCGCGGGCTCCTACAATGAGCAGTTCTTC. The encoded protein is CASSAGSYNEQFF.

For this clonotype: Germline and junction disagree at one end, which may indicate a read error. This rearrangement joins TRBV12-5 to TRBJ2-1, with TRBD1 matching over 10 bases. Per the germline V gene, CDR1 is LGHNT and CDR2 is FRNRAP. The CDR3 sequence is 16 residues long. CDR3 region: CASVPTGGLRYNEQFF. The CDR3 coding sequence is TGCGCTAGTGTCCCGACAGGGGGCTTACGTTACAATGAGCAGTTCTTC.

This clonotype was detected a few times. A read error may explain this, as a much larger clone is one base away. The chain couples TRBV11-3 to TRBJ2-7; no definite D call. Trimming left V 6 bases short and J 4 bases short, with 7 bases between. The CDR3 runs 11 residues. Germline values: CDR1 SGHNT, CDR2 YENEEA. CDR3 amino acids: CASRPGYEQYF. As DNA, the CDR3 is TGTGCCAGCAGACCGGGTTACGAGCAGTACTTC.

This clonotype has more than one count but fewer than ten. The chain couples TRBV30 to TRBJ2-5; 14 bases are shared with TRBD2. From germline, CDR1 is GTSNPN and CDR2 SVGIG (reference sequence). The V and J ends lost 2 bases and 4 bases, in that order; junction bases with no gene match: 3. The CDR3 is 15 amino acids. This CDR3 reads CAWSTGTSGRETQYF. In DNA, the CDR3 is TGTGCCTGGAGTACCGGGACTAGCGGGAGAGAGACCCAGTACTTC.

This sequence joins TRBV29-1 and TRBJ1-5; possibly TRBD1 for D (5 bases). The CDR3 has 14 amino acids. Germline V gene data show CDR1 as SQVTM and CDR2 as ANQGSEA. Trimming took 6 bases from V and 4 from J, leaving 16 bases between them. The CDR3 here is CSVVNRPTNQPQHF. Written as DNA, the CDR3 is TGCAGCGTCGTTAACAGGCCCACTAATCAGCCCCAGCATTTT. The whole variable domain, remainder taken from reference TRBV29-1 and TRBJ1-5, is SAVISQKPSRDICQRGTSLTIQCQVDSQVTMMFWYRQQPGQSLTLIATANQGSEATYESGFVIDKFPISRPNLTFSTLTVSNMSPEDSSIYLCSVVNRPTNQPQHFGDGTRLSIL.

Concerning this clonotype: A much more abundant neighbour one base away suggests this may be a read error. The V call is TRBV7-9, the J call TRBJ1-1, with 7 bases fitting TRBD1. Per germline, CDR1 SEHNR and CDR2 FQNEAQ (reference sequence). The CDR3 sequence is 14 residues long. The CDR3 reads CANSYDRVSTEAFF. CDR3 coding DNA: TGTGCCAACAGCTACGACAGGGTGAGCACTGAAGCTTTCTTT.

Regarding this clonotype: One end of the junction varies from germline; a read error may be responsible. The chain carries TRBV11-2 and TRBJ2-1, with TRBD2 matching over 11 bases. The CDR3 is 15 residues long. CDR1 and CDR2 from the germline V gene are SGHAT and FQNNGV. The CDR3 bases are TGTGCCAGTAGCTTATGGGGGACTAGCGGAAATGAGCAGTTCTTC. Translation gives CASSLWGTSGNEQFF. The full variable domain, with the rest looked up from reference TRBV11-2 and TRBJ2-1, is EAGVAQSPRYKIIEKRQSVAFWCNPISGHATLYWYQQILGQGPKLLIQFQNNGVVDDSQLPKDRFSAERLKGVDSTLKIQPAKLEDSAVYLCASSLWGTSGNEQFFGPGTRLTVL.

Of note for this clonotype: The junction does not match germline at one end; this may be a read error. The rearrangement uses TRBV5-4 and TRBJ1-1, with 8 bases matching TRBD1. Germline V gene lookup returns CDR1 SGHNT and CDR2 YYREEE (reference sequence). The CDR3 is made up of 14 amino acids. The CDR3 loop is CASSWTAGGTKAFF. CDR3 bases: TGTGCCAGCAGCTGGACCGCAGGGGGCACTAAAGCTTTCTTT.

The chain combines TRBV5-4 with TRBJ1-2, with D possibly TRBD1 on 5 matching bases. Per the germline V gene, CDR1 is SGHNT and CDR2 is YYREEE (reference sequence). Trimming left V 0 bases short and J 4 bases short, with 16 bases between. The CDR3 consists of 16 residues. The CDR3: CASSLEGRDSSYGYTF. In DNA form, the CDR3 reads TGTGCCAGCAGCTTGGAAGGCAGGGATTCCTCCTATGGCTACACCTTC.

As regards this clonotype: A much more abundant neighbour one base away suggests this may be a read error. The chain couples TRBV4-1 to TRBJ1-2, with TRBD1 matching over 7 bases. The germline CDR1 and CDR2 sequences are MGHRA and YSYEKL. The CDR3 has 15 amino acids. The CDR3 DNA reads as TGCGCCAGCAGCCCAGGGACAGTCGGAGGCTATGGCTGCACCTTC. Translating gives CASSPGTVGGYGCTF.

A remark on this clonotype: The CDR3 does not close with the conserved phenylalanine or tryptophan, likely indicating a read error. The chain joins TRBV7-9 to TRBJ1-1; D might be TRBD1 (6 bases). Germline assignment: CDR1 SEHNR and CDR2 FQNEAQ (reference sequence). This CDR3 is 15 amino acids long. Trimming left V 5 bases short and J 2 bases short, with 15 bases between. Written as DNA, the CDR3 is TGTGCCAGCAGCCCCGCGACAGGCTCTAACACTGAAGCTTTCTCT. This gives the protein CASSPATGSNTEAFS.

With regard to this clonotype: The junction shows a germline mismatch at one end, possibly a read error. V usage is TRBV11-2 and J usage is TRBJ1-1; the D gene is possibly TRBD1 (5 bases). The CDR3 covers 15 residues. CDR1 is SGHAT, CDR2 FQNNGV, per germline. The CDR3 here is CASTPTVGGMTEAFF. In DNA, the CDR3 is TGTGCTAGCACCCCGACCGTCGGGGGTATGACTGAAGCTTTCTTT.

This clonotype was picked up many times. The rearrangement uses TRBV12-3 or TRBV12-4 and TRBJ2-5, with 7 bases matching TRBD2. There are 13 residues in the CDR3. V trimming: 6 bases; J trimming: 9 bases; junction bases outside the gene matches: 10. The CDR3 DNA follows: TGTGCCAGCAGGGGGGAACCTGCGGGGGCCCAGTACTTC. It codes for CASRGEPAGAQYF.

This clonotype showed up many times. V and J are TRBV7-9 and TRBJ1-5; no definite D call. The CDR3 runs 14 residues. Looked up from germline, CDR1 is SEHNR and CDR2 is FQNEAQ (reference sequence). V was cut by 1 base and J by 5 bases, with 9 bases left in between. The CDR3 coding sequence is TGTGCCAGCAGCTTAGAGGGTGCCTATCAGCCCCAGCATTTT. It is translated as CASSLEGAYQPQHF. Looking up the rest from reference TRBV7-9 and TRBJ1-5 gives the full variable domain: DTGVSQNPRHKITKRGQNVTFRCDPISEHNRLYWYRQTLGQGPEFLTYFQNEAQLEKSRLLSDRFSAERPKGSFSTLEIQRTEQGDSAMYLCASSLEGAYQPQHFGDGTRLSIL.

This rearrangement joins TRBV6-2 or TRBV6-3 to TRBJ1-2; the D gene is possibly TRBD1 (6 bases). Germline values: CDR1 MNHEY, CDR2 SVGEGT. V was trimmed by 6 bases and J by 11 bases, leaving 19 bases between them. The CDR3 runs 13 residues. Here the CDR3 DNA reads TGTGCCAGCAGCATCTGCAGGGGTCGCGGTTACACCTTC. This sequence encodes CASSICRGRGYTF.

As concerns this clonotype: A much larger clone lies one base from this, so it may be a read error. The gene calls are TRBV12-3 or TRBV12-4 and TRBJ2-3, with D perhaps being TRBD1 or TRBD2 (7 bases each). The length of the CDR3 is 13 residues. Trimming took 9 bases from V and 6 from J, leaving 16 bases between them. CDR3 DNA sequence: TGTGCCAGTCTCCAGGGGGAGGGGGATACGCAGTATTTT. Translated: CASLQGEGDTQYF.

This clonotype was counted a few times. This chain connects TRBV10-3 to TRBJ2-5, with 7 bases aligning to TRBD2. Looked up from germline, CDR1 is ENHRY and CDR2 is SYGVKD. The V and J ends lost 3 bases and 2 bases, in that order; junction bases with no gene match: 9. The CDR3 has 16 residues. This CDR3 is CAISDPRAGLQETQYF. CDR3 bases: TGTGCCATCAGTGACCCTAGAGCGGGACTGCAAGAGACCCAGTACTTC.

Points on this clonotype: At one end, the junction sequence differs from germline, possibly due to a read error. The rearrangement links TRBV28 to TRBJ2-3; either TRBD1 or TRBD2 may fit D (5 bases each). CDR3 length: 15 amino acids. Per germline, CDR1 MDHEN and CDR2 SYDVKM. The CDR3: CASTRAGGVTDAQYF. The DNA for the CDR3 is TGTGCCAGCACTCGCGCTGGGGGAGTAACAGATGCGCAGTATTTT. Full variable domain (rest looked up from reference TRBV28 and TRBJ2-3): DVKVTQSSRYLVKRTGEKVFLECVQDMDHENMFWYRQDPGLGLRLIYFSYDVKMKEKGDIPEGYSVSREKKERFSLILESASTNQTSMYLCASTRAGGVTDAQYFGPGTRLTVL.

In its sample, this clonotype was seen once. One end of the junction fails to match germline, which may point to a read error. The J gene is TRBJ2-5, the V gene TRBV11-2, with no clear D. The germline CDR1 and CDR2 sequences are SGHAT and FQNNGV. The CDR3 is made up of 14 amino acids. CDR3 nucleotides: TGTGCCAGCAACTTAACCGCAGAACTAGAGACCCAGTACTTC. This translates into CASNLTAELETQYF.

This clonotype has a count of ten or more. The chain carries TRBV28 and TRBJ1-1, with no clear D. The CDR3 loop spans 13 amino acids. V was pared by 1 base and J by 6 bases, with 9 bases between. Germline CDR1 and CDR2: MDHEN and SYDVKM. CDR3 sequence (DNA): TGTGCCAGCAGTTTATTATCCGGGGCTGAAGCTTTCTTT. It encodes CASSLLSGAEAFF. Looking up the rest from reference TRBV28 and TRBJ1-1 gives the full variable domain: DVKVTQSSRYLVKRTGEKVFLECVQDMDHENMFWYRQDPGLGLRLIYFSYDVKMKEKGDIPEGYSVSREKKERFSLILESASTNQTSMYLCASSLLSGAEAFFGQGTRLTVV.

Of note for this clonotype: Mismatch with germline at one junction end may stem from a read error. This chain joins TRBV6-5 and TRBJ2-1; no definite D call. The germline CDR1 and CDR2 sequences are MNHEY and SVGAGI. The CDR3 runs to 14 residues. The CDR3: CASNSGDIYNEQSF. Written as DNA, the CDR3 is TGTGCCAGCAATTCTGGAGATATCTACAATGAGCAGTCCTTC.

In this sample, this clonotype turned up a few times. The V call is TRBV28, the J call TRBJ2-1; maybe TRBD1 (6 bases). Germline CDR1 reads MDHEN; CDR2 reads SYDVKM. This CDR3 contains 14 residues. V dropped 2 bases and J dropped 7 bases, with 12 bases sitting between them. The CDR3 DNA is TGTGCCAGCAGTTTAGTTGCAGGGGTGAATGAGCAGTTCTTC. Translating gives CASSLVAGVNEQFF.

On this clonotype itself: The junction differs from germline at one of its ends, possibly a read error. This chain connects TRBV11-1 to TRBJ2-6, with D perhaps matching TRBD2 (5 bases). The CDR3 is 11 amino acids. Germline-derived CDR1 and CDR2 are SGHAT and FQDESV (reference sequence). This CDR3 reads CVSSLMGPADF. The CDR3 region has the DNA TGTGTCAGCAGCTTAATGGGCCCAGCGGATTTC.

For this clonotype: The junction and the germline gene differ at one end; a read error may be behind it. The chain carries TRBV11-1 and TRBJ2-3; TRBD2 agrees at 7 bases. This CDR3 contains 14 residues. Germline CDR1 and CDR2: SGHAT and FQDESV (reference sequence). CDR3 loop: CAGSLGQRAGESHF. The CDR3 coding sequence is TGTGCCGGCAGCTTGGGGCAACGTGCGGGAGAGTCTCACTTT.

To note about this clonotype: With a much larger clone just one base away, this may be a read error. The genes are TRBV29-1 and TRBJ2-3; no reliable D call. The V gene lost 7 bases and the J gene lost 0 bases, with 14 bases spanning the gap. CDR3 size: 14 residues. The V gene's germline CDR1 is SQVTM and CDR2 ANQGSEA. CDR3 sequence: CSALISSSTDTQYF. The CDR3 DNA is TGCAGCGCTCTGATTAGTTCTAGCACAGATACGCAGTATTTT.

For this clonotype: A much larger clone lies a single base off, so this may be a read error. This sequence joins TRBV6-5 and TRBJ2-7; D gene ambiguous. Germline V gene lookup returns CDR1 MNHEY and CDR2 SVGAGI. The CDR3 spans 13 residues. The chain's CDR3 is CTSSRSGLYEQYF. CDR3 DNA: TGTACCAGCTCCCGATCGGGTCTCTACGAGCAGTACTTC.

A word on this clonotype: The CDR3 carries no conserved terminal phenylalanine or tryptophan, so it likely arises from a read error. The V call is TRBV10-3, the J call TRBJ2-5, with unresolved D. CDR3 size: 18 residues. CDR1 ENHRY and CDR2 SYGVKD come from the germline V gene. CDR3 sequence: CAISDGPRAQKAQETQYL. The CDR3 DNA follows: TGTGCAATCAGTGACGGGCCCAGAGCCCAAAAAGCTCAAGAGACCCAGTACCTC.

As concerns this clonotype: A much larger clonotype is one base distant, so this may be a read error. The V and J genes are TRBV6-5 and TRBJ2-7; 9 bases map to TRBD2. The CDR3 is made up of 15 amino acids. The germline gives CDR1 MNHEY, CDR2 SVGAGI. The CDR3 spells CASSYGVAGVYEEYF. The CDR3 DNA reads TGTGCCAGCAGTTACGGGGTAGCGGGAGTGTACGAGGAGTACTTC.